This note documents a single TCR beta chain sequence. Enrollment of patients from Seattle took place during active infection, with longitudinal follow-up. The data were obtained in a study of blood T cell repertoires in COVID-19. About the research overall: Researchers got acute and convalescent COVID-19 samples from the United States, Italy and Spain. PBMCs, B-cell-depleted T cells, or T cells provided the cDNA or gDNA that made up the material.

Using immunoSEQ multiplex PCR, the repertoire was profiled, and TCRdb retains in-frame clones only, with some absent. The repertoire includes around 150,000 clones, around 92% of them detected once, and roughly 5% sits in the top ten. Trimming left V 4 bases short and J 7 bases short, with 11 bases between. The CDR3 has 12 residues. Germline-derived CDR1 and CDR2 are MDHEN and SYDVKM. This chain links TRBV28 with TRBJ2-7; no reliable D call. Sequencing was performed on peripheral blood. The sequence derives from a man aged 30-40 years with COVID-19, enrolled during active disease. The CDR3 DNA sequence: TGTGCCAGCAGTTCCGACACCTTTGAGCAGTACTTC. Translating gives CASSSDTFEQYF.